This section outlines one T cell receptor (beta chain) sequence together with its context. The specificity of this receptor is unknown. No much larger clone exists at a distance of one base, and base qualities are not known. The CDR3 has 15 amino acids, counting the end cysteine and phenylalanine. Only the CDR3 DNA is retained, 45 bases long and in frame from the first base. V ends up 7 bases short and J 3 bases short, with an unmatched junction base count of 8. CDR1 and CDR2 (SEHNR, FQNEAQ) derive from the germline V gene (reference sequence). The sample belongs to a study of graft-versus-host responses after intestinal transplantation (dated by TCRdb to the early 2020s). In terms of the full investigation: Recipients received multivisceral, liver-intestinal, or isolated intestinal transplants. Rather than being sequenced by the commercial service, samples from a few later patients were sequenced in-house on an Illumina MiSeq and processed with MiXCR. Graft-versus-host and host-versus-graft alloreactive T cell clones were tracked in the graft, circulation and bone marrow after intestinal transplantation using bulk TCR-beta CDR3 sequencing. A peak of at least 4% donor T cells among recipient peripheral blood mononuclear cells was the definition used for donor T cell macrochimerism. Anti-thymocyte globulin induction was given to all recipients, followed by maintenance tacrolimus and steroids for two to four years. A cohort of about 25 intestinal transplant recipients, including one retransplant, was enrolled, and 3 patients lacking pretransplant specimens were excluded. To identify alloreactive clones, pre-transplant mixed lymphocyte reaction products were sequenced and then compared with unstimulated pre-transplant donor and recipient T cells.

The method behind the library was the immunoSEQ multiplex PCR assay. For most patients, genomic DNA was subjected to high-throughput TCR-beta CDR3 sequencing by Adaptive Biotechnologies. The study's own analysis went as follows. Adaptive's ImmunoSEQ software was the source of the TCR sequencing data for 18 patients, while a few other patients were processed with MiXCR and VDJtools. Because the origin of CDR3 nucleotide sequences shared between donor and recipient could not be assigned, those sequences were removed. At least 2-fold expansion over unstimulated cells and a minimum CFSE-low frequency of 0.002% (template counts) or 0.001% (read counts) were required for clones to be classified as alloreactive. Mappable clones were those detected in sequenced pre-transplant spleen, lymph node, or MLR CFSE-low populations of the donor or recipient. The cumulative frequency of alloreactive clones was calculated as a percentage of all sequences, weighted by copy number. TCRdb stores this immuneACCESS table with in-frame sequences only. Part of the clones is absent; in the studies checked, under half of the shortfall reflects unresolved V genes, and no reason is known for the rest. V, J and clone size reflect that table, while D and trimming were determined from the DNA. Recorded for this sample are 9,000 to 10,000 clones; approximately 86% of them occurred a single time. The leading ten clones occupy roughly 5.2% of the sample.

Dithiothreitol, EDTA incubations and collagenase D digestion were used to isolate intraepithelial and lamina propria lymphocytes from graft specimens. Bulk TCR-beta sequencing was performed on serial intestinal graft biopsy specimens collected as late as 600 days after transplant. The full study reports these points: In patients with donor T cell macrochimerism, the allografts had high GvH to HvG T cell clonal ratios. GvH clones turned up in recipient bone marrow, with some appearing earlier in ileal mucosa or blood, a pattern consistent with an intestinal mucosal origin. The relatively low number and heterogeneity of intestinal transplant patients limited the conclusions. Peak levels of circulating GvH clones were associated with declines in HvG clones early after transplant.

Source: ileum tissue, taken less than 850 days after intestinal transplantation. The sequence links TRBV7-9 to TRBJ1-4; TRBD1 fits 7 bases in the junction. The source of this sequence is a human patient who received an intestinal transplant, so some T cells may come from the graft donor. The DNA reads as follows: TGTGCCAGCACCATAACAGGGGAATCTAATGAAAAACTGTTTTTT. This yields the protein CASTITGESNEKLFF.